These 3 T cell receptor beta chains originate from one sample sequenced in a study of T cell changes during pregnancy in multiple sclerosis. The protocol was immunoSEQ multiplex PCR, while the TCRdb copy is restricted to in-frame clones and leaves out a portion. In the table there are fewer than 40,000 clones, 94% of which are singletons. The source was CD4+ T cells from peripheral blood mononuclear cells, collected after pregnancy. These receptors were collected from a female donor with multiple sclerosis, enrolled in a pregnancy study.

V gene TRBV9 combines with J gene TRBJ2-5; 10 nucleotides line up with TRBD2. This CDR3 is 15 amino acids long. J was trimmed by 5 bases and V by 5 bases; bases with no gene match: 9. Germline V lookup: CDR1 SGDLS, CDR2 YYNGEE. CDR3 loop: CASSAIAGGPETQYF. The CDR3 bases are TGTGCCAGCAGTGCCATAGCGGGGGGCCCCGAGACCCAGTACTTC.

The chain combines TRBV6-5 with TRBJ2-1; TRBD1 matches at 7 bases. The CDR3 covers 14 residues. After removal of 5 bases from V and 3 bases from J, the junction contained 4 bases not matched to a gene. From germline, CDR1 is MNHEY and CDR2 SVGAGI. In nucleotides, the CDR3 is TGTGCCAGCAGTCGGAGACAGGGCTACAATGAGCAGTTCTTC. Translation: CASSRRQGYNEQFF.

The gene calls are TRBV5-6 and TRBJ2-7; perhaps TRBD1 as D (6 bases). Germline-derived CDR1 and CDR2 are SGHDT and YYEEEE. With 6 bases removed from V and 3 bases from J, the gap between germline ends came to 10 bases. This CDR3 is 12 amino acids long. The CDR3 region has the DNA TGTGCCAGCACAGGACAGAACTACGAGCAGTACTTC. Amino acids: CASTGQNYEQYF.